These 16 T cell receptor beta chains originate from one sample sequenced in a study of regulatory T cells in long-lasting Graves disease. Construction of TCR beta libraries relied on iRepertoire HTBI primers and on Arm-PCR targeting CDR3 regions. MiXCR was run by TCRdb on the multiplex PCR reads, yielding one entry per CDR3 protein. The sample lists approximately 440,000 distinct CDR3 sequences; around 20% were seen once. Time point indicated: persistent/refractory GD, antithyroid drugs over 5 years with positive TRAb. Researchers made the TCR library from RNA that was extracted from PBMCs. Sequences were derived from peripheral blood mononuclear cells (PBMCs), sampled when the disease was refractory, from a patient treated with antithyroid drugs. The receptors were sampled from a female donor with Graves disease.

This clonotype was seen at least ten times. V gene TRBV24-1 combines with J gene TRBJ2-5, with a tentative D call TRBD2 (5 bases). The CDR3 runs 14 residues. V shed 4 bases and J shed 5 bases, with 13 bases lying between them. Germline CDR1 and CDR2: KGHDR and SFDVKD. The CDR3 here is CATSDLLSGETQYF. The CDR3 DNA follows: TGTGCCACCAGTGACCTTCTAAGCGGTGAGACCCAGTACTTC.

CDR3 protein: CSSEDSRTSGGYEQYF. CDR3 DNA sequence: TGCAGTTCAGAGGACAGTCGGACTAGCGGGGGTTACGAGCAGTACTTC. The chain has TRBV20-1 and TRBJ2-7; 13 bases fit TRBD2. Germline values: CDR1 DFQATT, CDR2 SNEGSKA (reference sequence). CDR3 length: 16 residues. The trim removed 8 bases at V and 4 bases at J, leaving 14 bases unmatched.

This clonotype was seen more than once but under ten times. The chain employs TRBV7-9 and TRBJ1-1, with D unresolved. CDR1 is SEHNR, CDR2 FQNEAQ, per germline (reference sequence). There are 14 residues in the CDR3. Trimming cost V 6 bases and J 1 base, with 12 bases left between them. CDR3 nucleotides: TGTGCCAGCAGTGACCGGGTCACGAACACTGAAGCTTTCTTT. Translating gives CASSDRVTNTEAFF.

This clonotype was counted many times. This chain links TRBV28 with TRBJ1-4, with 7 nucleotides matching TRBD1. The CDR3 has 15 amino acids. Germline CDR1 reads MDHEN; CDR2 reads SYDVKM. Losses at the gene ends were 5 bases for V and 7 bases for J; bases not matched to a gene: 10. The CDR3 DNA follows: TGTGCCAGCAGTCTATTCGGGACAGAGACTGAAAAACTGTTTTTT. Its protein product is CASSLFGTETEKLFF.

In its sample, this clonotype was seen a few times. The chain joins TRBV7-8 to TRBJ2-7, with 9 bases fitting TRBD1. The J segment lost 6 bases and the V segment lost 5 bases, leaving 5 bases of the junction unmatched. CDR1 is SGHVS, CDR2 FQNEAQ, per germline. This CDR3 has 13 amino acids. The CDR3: CASSAGTGTEQYF. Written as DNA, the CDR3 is TGTGCCAGCAGCGCCGGGACAGGGACCGAGCAGTACTTC. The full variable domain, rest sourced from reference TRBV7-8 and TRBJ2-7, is GAGVSQSPRYKVAKRGQDVALRCDPISGHVSLFWYQQALGQGPEFLTYFQNEAQLDKSGLPSDRFFAERPEGSVSTLKIQRTQQEDSAVYLCASSAGTGTEQYFGPGTRLTVT.

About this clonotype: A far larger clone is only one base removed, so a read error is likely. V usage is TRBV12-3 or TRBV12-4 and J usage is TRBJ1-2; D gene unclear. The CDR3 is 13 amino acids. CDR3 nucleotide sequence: TGTGCCAGCAGCCGGACGGGGAACTATGGCTGCACCTTC. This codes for CASSRTGNYGCTF.

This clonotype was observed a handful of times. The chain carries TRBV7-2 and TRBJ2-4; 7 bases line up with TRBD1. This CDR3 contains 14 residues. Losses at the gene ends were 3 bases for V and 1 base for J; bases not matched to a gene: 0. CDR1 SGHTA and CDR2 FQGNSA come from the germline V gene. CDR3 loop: CASSLDRAKNIQYF. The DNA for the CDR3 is TGTGCCAGCAGCTTGGACAGGGCCAAAAACATTCAGTACTTC.

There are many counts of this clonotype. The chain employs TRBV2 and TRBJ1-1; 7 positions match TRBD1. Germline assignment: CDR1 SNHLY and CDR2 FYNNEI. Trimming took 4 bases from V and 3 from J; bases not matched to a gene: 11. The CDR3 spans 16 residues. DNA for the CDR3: TGTGCCAGCAGTGGCCGATCGACAGGGTCGGACACTGAAGCTTTCTTT. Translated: CASSGRSTGSDTEAFF.

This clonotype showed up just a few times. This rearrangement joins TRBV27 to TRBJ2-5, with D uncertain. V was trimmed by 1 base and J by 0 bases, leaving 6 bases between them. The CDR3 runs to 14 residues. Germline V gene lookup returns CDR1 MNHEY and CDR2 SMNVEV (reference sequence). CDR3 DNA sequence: TGTGCCAGCAGTTTATACGGGCACCAAGAGACCCAGTACTTC. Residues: CASSLYGHQETQYF.

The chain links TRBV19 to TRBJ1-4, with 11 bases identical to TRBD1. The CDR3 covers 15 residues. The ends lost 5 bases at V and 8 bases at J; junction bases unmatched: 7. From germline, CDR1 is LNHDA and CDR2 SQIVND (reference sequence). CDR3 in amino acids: CASSSRTGGPEKLFF. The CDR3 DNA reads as TGTGCCAGTAGTTCCCGGACAGGGGGCCCCGAAAAACTGTTTTTT.

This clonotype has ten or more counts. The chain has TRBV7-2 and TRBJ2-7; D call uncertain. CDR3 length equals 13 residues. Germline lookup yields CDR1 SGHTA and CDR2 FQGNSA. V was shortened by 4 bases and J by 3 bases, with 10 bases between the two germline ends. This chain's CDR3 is CASSSFLDYEQYF. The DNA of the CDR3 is TGTGCCAGCAGCTCTTTCTTAGACTACGAGCAGTACTTC.

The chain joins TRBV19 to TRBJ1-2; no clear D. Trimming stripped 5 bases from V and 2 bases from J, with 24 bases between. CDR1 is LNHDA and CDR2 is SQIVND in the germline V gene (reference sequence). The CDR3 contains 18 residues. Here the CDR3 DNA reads TGTGCCAGTAGTTTCCGCCTGCCCCCCGACACCCTAAACTATGGCTACACCTTC. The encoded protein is CASSFRLPPDTLNYGYTF.

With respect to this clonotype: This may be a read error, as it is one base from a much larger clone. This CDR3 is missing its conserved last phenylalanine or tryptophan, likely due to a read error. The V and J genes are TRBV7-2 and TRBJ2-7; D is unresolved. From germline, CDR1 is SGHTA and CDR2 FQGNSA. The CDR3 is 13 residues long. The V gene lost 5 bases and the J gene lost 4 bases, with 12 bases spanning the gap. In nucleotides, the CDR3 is TGTGCCAGCAGCATCAGGAGTGGGTACGAGCAGTACCTC. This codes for CASSIRSGYEQYL.

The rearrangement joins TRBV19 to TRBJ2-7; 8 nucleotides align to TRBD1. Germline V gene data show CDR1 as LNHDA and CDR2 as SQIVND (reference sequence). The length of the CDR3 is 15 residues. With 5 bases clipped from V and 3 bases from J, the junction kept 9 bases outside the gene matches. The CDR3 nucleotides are TGTGCCAGTAGTGCAGGGGCAGGGGGCGGCTACGAGCAGTACTTC. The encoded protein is CASSAGAGGGYEQYF.

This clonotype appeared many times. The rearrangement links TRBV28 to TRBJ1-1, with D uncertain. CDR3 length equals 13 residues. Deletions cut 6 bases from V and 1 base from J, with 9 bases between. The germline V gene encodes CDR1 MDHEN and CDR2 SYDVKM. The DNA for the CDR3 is TGTGCCAGCAGACAAGTGGGGAACACTGAAGCTTTCTTT. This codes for CASRQVGNTEAFF.

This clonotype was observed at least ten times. The CDR3, as DNA: TGTGCCAGCAGTTACTCTGCGTCTGGGGAGCTGTTTTTT. Translating gives CASSYSASGELFF. The chain employs TRBV6-5 and TRBJ2-2; D gene unclear. The CDR3 runs 13 residues. V lost 0 bases and J lost 8, with 7 bases in between. In germline, CDR1 is MNHEY, CDR2 SVGAGI.